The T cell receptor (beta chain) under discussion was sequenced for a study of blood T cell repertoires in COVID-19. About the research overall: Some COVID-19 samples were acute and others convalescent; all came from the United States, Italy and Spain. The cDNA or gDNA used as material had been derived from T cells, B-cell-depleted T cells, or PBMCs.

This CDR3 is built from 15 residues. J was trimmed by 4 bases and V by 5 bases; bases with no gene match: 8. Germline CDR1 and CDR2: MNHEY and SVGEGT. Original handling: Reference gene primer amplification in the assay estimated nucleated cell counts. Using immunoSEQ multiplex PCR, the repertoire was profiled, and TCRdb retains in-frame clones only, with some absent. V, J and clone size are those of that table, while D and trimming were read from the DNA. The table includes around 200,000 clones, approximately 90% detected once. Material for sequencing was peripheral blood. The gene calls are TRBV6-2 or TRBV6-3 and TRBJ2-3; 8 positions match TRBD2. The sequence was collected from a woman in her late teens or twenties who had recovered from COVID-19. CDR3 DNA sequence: TGTGCCAGCAGTGCCGGGACTAGAGACGCAGATACGCAGTATTTT. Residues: CASSAGTRDADTQYF.